This TCR beta chain was recorded in a study of T cells in Graves' hyperthyroidism and ophthalmopathy (dated by TCRdb to about 2019). About the investigation overall: Peripheral blood was collected at initial diagnosis, before any treatment. In roughly six Graves' hyperthyroidism patients, the study also compared T-cell repertoires from thyroid tissue with T-cell repertoires from blood. To identify TCR V-J signatures that set the groups apart, the researchers used a discovery cohort of 90 to 100 patients, made up of approximately 43 with Graves' ophthalmopathy and 57 with stable Graves' hyperthyroidism. Prospective prediction of ophthalmopathy was tested in an independent validation cohort of 18 to 20 hyperthyroidism patients and 15 to 17 patients who later progressed to ophthalmopathy. The roughly 100 discovery patients were randomly divided into training and test sets at a 7:3 ratio. The paper reports TCR Vbeta CDR3 sequencing of approximately 140 peripheral blood samples: fewer than 50 ophthalmopathy, over 70 hyperthyroidism and around 17 progressor patients. After blood sampling, hyperthyroidism patients were treated with methimazole at a starting dose of 30 mg daily, and ophthalmopathy patients were treated with high-dose intravenous methylprednisolone.

Amplification of TCR beta CDR3 regions was carried out from RNA transcripts. A first-round RT-PCR of the TCR CDR3 used the HTBI primer set with the Qiagen OneStep RT-PCR kit. Libraries were constructed in a second round of multiplex PCR, after which size selection and purification were carried out. Paired-end sequencing of the libraries was performed with 100 bp reads on an Illumina HiSeq2000. Processing in the source paper ran as follows. SOAPnuke was used to process the raw data, with reads discarded if the reads contained adapters or uncalled bases, had a mean Phred below 15, or lacked an exact constant-primer or identifier match. High-quality paired reads were merged with COPE v1.2.5, and unique nucleotide sequences were defined as clonotypes. MiTCR v1.1 was used to align the clonotypes against IMGT TRBV, TRBD and TRBJ reference segments. Only V-J combinations with frequency above 0.0001, covering about 99% of repertoires, were analysed. The TCS score was defined as the ratio of F50 (clonal expansion) to E x V (chaos), calculated using BLOSUM62-based TCRdist between CDR3 peptides within each V-J. Welch's t-statistics and random forest reduced around 510 V-J features to roughly 13, which were used in a naive Bayes classifier (R e1071). TCRdb trimmed public reads at Q25 via fastp, called clones via MiXCR and kept in-frame beta chains. Duplicate CDR3 protein sequences are folded into a single record with the most common DNA and genes. The V and J calls and clone size come from TCRdb's table, not from the authors' own analysis. Across this sample there are about 770,000 distinct CDR3 sequences, with under 20% seen only once. Together, the top ten hold 16% of the sample.

Hyperthyroidism patients were aged 18 to 65 years and newly diagnosed, with disease duration of less than 2 months. Patients with uncontrolled infections, other autoimmune diseases, pregnancy or lactation were excluded. Clinical symptoms, serum thyroxine and TRAb, thyroid ultrasound, and orbital computed tomography formed the basis for the diagnoses. Blood from progressor patients was collected at the time of first diagnosis with hyperthyroidism, before any ophthalmopathy symptoms had appeared. PBMCs were isolated from about 9 ml of fresh peripheral blood by Ficoll-Paque density gradient centrifugation. Progressor patients were defined as those initially diagnosed with Graves' hyperthyroidism in whom ophthalmopathy developed during follow-up. Total RNA was extracted using Trizol reagent, and RNA quality was assessed on an Agilent 2100 Bioanalyzer. The CDR3 measures 17 amino acids from cysteine to phenylalanine. Only the CDR3 portion is preserved as DNA: 51 bases, with reading frame beginning at the first base. From the germline V gene (reference sequence), CDR1 is LGHDT and CDR2 is YNNKEL. Trimming at the junction amounts to 4 bases on V and 4 bases on J, and the germline ends lie 20 bases apart.

This clonotype has just a few counts. Its specific antigen is unknown. Within one base of it there is no much larger clone, and no base qualities were kept. Summary of the overall study and its limitations: Sample size was not statistically predetermined, and blinding of investigators to group allocation was not performed. A model built on a 13 V-J signature distinguished ophthalmopathy from stable hyperthyroidism, reaching over 85% sensitivity and about 81% specificity in cross-validation and 80%/75% in testing. Most expanded thyroid clonotypes (frequency above 0.001) were also detected in blood, a finding suggesting that blood repertoires may reflect thyroid immune responses. In validation, the model predicted progression to ophthalmopathy a median of around six months before onset, with roughly 70% sensitivity and roughly 79% specificity.

In this chain, TRBV3-1 is recombined with TRBJ2-1; too little of a D gene remains to name it. The sample consisted of blood. This TCR was recovered from a woman aged 45-65 years with Graves' hyperthyroidism that later progressed to Graves' ophthalmopathy. The nucleotide sequence is given as TGTGCCAGCAGCCCTCGGGCAGCTTCTCCCTTTTACAATGAGCAGTTCTTC. Translated, it gives CASSPRAASPFYNEQFF.